A selection of T cell receptor beta chains follows, all from one sample in a study of cytomegalovirus exposure and HLA in healthy donors. Using immunoSEQ multiplex PCR, the repertoire was profiled, and TCRdb retains in-frame clones only, with some absent. The sample has some 180,000 clones, more than 60% seen once. Sequencing used PBMCs. The receptor set was obtained from a man aged 18 to 30 in good health and CMV-seronegative. The CDR3 runs from the conserved cysteine through the conserved F or W. The D gene is left open where the match is weak. Size is stated for part of the rows, as once, few or many counts, or as a class when the clone is expanded.

len	abundance	d_gene	v_gene	j_gene	CDR3nt	CDR3aa
15	-	TRBD2	TRBV6-1	TRBJ2-7	TGTGCCAGCAGTGTACTAGCGGGTTCGTCCTACGAGCAGTACTTC	CASSVLAGSSYEQYF
15	-	-	TRBV6-6	TRBJ1-2	TGTGCCAGCAGTTCCCCGGACTCGGGGAAATATGGCTACACCTTC	CASSSPDSGKYGYTF
21	once	TRBD2	TRBV5-1	TRBJ2-7	TGCGCCAGTCCGCCCAGCCCGCTGGGGAGGGGTGGGCCCCCGGGGACCTACGAGCAGTACTTC	CASPPSPLGRGGPPGTYEQYF
12	-	-	TRBV5-6	TRBJ2-7	TGTGCCAGCAGCACCCAGGGATACGAGCAGTACTTC	CASSTQGYEQYF
15	-	-	TRBV18	TRBJ1-2	TGTGCCAGCTCACCCGGGCGGGAGCGGGGCCATGGCTACACCTTC	CASSPGRERGHGYTF
19	-	TRBD2	TRBV10-3	TRBJ2-7	TGTGCCATCAGTGAGTTTAATCTGGGGGGAGGGCCCCCCGCCTACGAGCAGTACTTC	CAISEFNLGGGPPAYEQYF
16	-	TRBD2	TRBV5-6	TRBJ2-1	TGTGCCAGCAGCTATCAGCCAGCGGGAGTGAGTAATGAGCAGTTCTTC	CASSYQPAGVSNEQFF
16	-	-	TRBV4-2	TRBJ2-7	TGTGCCGGCAGCCAAGAGATGACCCCCGGGGGCTACGAGCAGTACTTC	CAGSQEMTPGGYEQYF
16	-	TRBD2	TRBV7-2	TRBJ2-7	TGTGCCAGCAGCACAGACCAGCGGGGGCACCTCTACGAGCAGTACTTC	CASSTDQRGHLYEQYF
18	-	TRBD2	TRBV5-1	TRBJ2-6	TGCGCCAGCAGCTTGGCTCGGGGGGGCTCCTCTGGGGCCAACGTCCTGACTTTC	CASSLARGGSSGANVLTF
15	-	-	TRBV18	TRBJ1-5	TGTGCCAGCTCACCATCGTTGGGAGGCAATCAGCCCCAGCATTTT	CASSPSLGGNQPQHF
14	-	-	TRBV2	TRBJ1-2	TGTGCCAGCAGAGACAGAGGCCCCACTCATGGCTACACCTTC	CASRDRGPTHGYTF
12	-	-	TRBV29-1	TRBJ2-7	TGCAGCGCTCGGCGGGGTTCCTACGAGCAGTACTTC	CSARRGSYEQYF
11	-	-	TRBV27	TRBJ1-2	TGTGCCAGCAGTTCAGGATATGGCTACACCTTC	CASSSGYGYTF
14	once	-	TRBV21-1	TRBJ1-1	TGTGCCAGCAGCTCGATAGCAGGGGCCACTGAAGCTTTCTTT	CASSSIAGATEAFF
17	-	-	TRBV11-1	TRBJ2-7	TGTGCCAGCAGCCCGTACGGGGCCGGGGGAGCGGTCTACGAGCAGTACTTC	CASSPYGAGGAVYEQYF
13	-	-	TRBV6-1	TRBJ2-5	TGTGCCAGCAGACGGGGGTTTCAAGAGACCCAGTACTTC	CASRRGFQETQYF
14	-	-	TRBV11-3	TRBJ1-6	TGTGCCAGCAGCTTACGGGGTCGAGGTTCACCCCTCCACTTT	CASSLRGRGSPLHF
14	-	TRBD1	TRBV5-1	TRBJ2-3	TGCGCCAGCAGCTATGGGACAGTCACAGATACGCAGTATTTT	CASSYGTVTDTQYF
17	few	-	TRBV7-6	TRBJ1-5	TGTGCCAGCAGCTTAGTACAGTTCGCTTATAGCAATCAGCCCCAGCATTTT	CASSLVQFAYSNQPQHF
10	-	TRBD2	TRBV25-1	TRBJ2-3	TGTGCCAGCGGCGGGGGAGCGCAGTATTTT	CASGGGAQYF
13	-	-	TRBV2	TRBJ2-3	TGTGCCAGCGGGAGTGAAGGCACAGATACGCAGTATTTT	CASGSEGTDTQYF
17	few	TRBD2	TRBV4-2	TRBJ2-7	TGTGCCAGCAGCCAACTACAAGATGGTGGGACTAGCTTCGCGCAGTACTTC	CASSQLQDGGTSFAQYF
20	-	TRBD2	TRBV27	TRBJ2-1	TGTGCCAGCAGGACCCCGAGGACTAGCGGGAGTAAATTCTCCTACAATGAGCAGTTCTTC	CASRTPRTSGSKFSYNEQFF
16	-	-	TRBV6-5	TRBJ2-1	TGTGCCAGCAGTTCCCGTAGGGGAGGTGCCTACAATGAGCAGTTCTTC	CASSSRRGGAYNEQFF
16	once	TRBD2	TRBV13	TRBJ2-7	TGTGCCAGCAGCACGCGGACTAGCGGGAGACCTACGACGCAGTACTTC	CASSTRTSGRPTTQYF
14	-	TRBD2	TRBV6-6	TRBJ2-7	TGTGCCAGCAATCCGGGACTAGCGGTATACGAGCAGTACTTC	CASNPGLAVYEQYF
16	few	-	TRBV6-1	TRBJ1-5	TGTGCCAGCAGTGCGGGGGACGGCTATAGCAATCAGCCCCAGCATTTT	CASSAGDGYSNQPQHF
16	-	TRBD2	TRBV7-9	TRBJ2-7	TGTGCCAGCAGCTTAGCCCTAGCGGCTGTCTCCTACGAGCAGTACTTC	CASSLALAAVSYEQYF
11	-	TRBD1	TRBV27	TRBJ1-1	TGTGCCAGCAGTGGGACAGGTGAAGCTTTCTTT	CASSGTGEAFF
15	-	-	TRBV4-3	TRBJ1-3	TGCGCCAGCAGCCAAGCACAGGCCTCTGGAAACACCATATATTTT	CASSQAQASGNTIYF
16	-	TRBD1	TRBV2	TRBJ1-4	TGTGCCAGCTCCCAAACAGGGGTTATCACTAATGAAAAACTGTTTTTT	CASSQTGVITNEKLFF
16	few	TRBD2	TRBV7-2	TRBJ2-3	TGTGCCAGCAGCCGATCCGGACTAGCGGACACAGATACGCAGTATTTT	CASSRSGLADTDTQYF
15	once	TRBD2	TRBV7-6	TRBJ2-7	TGTGCCAGCAGCTTAGTTCTAGCGGGAAGGTACGAGCAGTACTTC	CASSLVLAGRYEQYF
14	-	-	TRBV7-9	TRBJ1-5	TGTGCCAGCAGCTTAGAGGGAGTCAATCAGCCCCAGCATTTT	CASSLEGVNQPQHF
13	-	TRBD1	TRBV30	TRBJ1-2	TGTGCCTGGGTGCCCCGGGACAGGGAGGGCTACACCTTC	CAWVPRDREGYTF
12	-	TRBD1	TRBV6-4	TRBJ2-5	TGTGCCAGCAGTGGACAGGGGGAGACCCAGTACTTC	CASSGQGETQYF
19	-	TRBD2	TRBV19	TRBJ2-1	TGTGCCAGTAGTATCTTTTTAGGTGGCGGGGGGTCCGGCTACAATGAGCAGTTCTTC	CASSIFLGGGGSGYNEQFF
15	once	TRBD1	TRBV30	TRBJ1-1	TGTGCCTGGAGCCCCATTGACAGGGTGAACACTGAAGCTTTCTTT	CAWSPIDRVNTEAFF
19	-	TRBD1	TRBV2	TRBJ1-1	TGTGCCATCCAGAACTGGGGCAGGGGACAGGGGTTTCCGAGTACTGAAGCTTTCTTT	CAIQNWGRGQGFPSTEAFF
11	once	TRBD1	TRBV29-1	TRBJ1-1	TGCAGCGCCTCAGGGGGCACTGAAGCTTTCTTT	CSASGGTEAFF
17	-	TRBD2	TRBV19	TRBJ2-1	TGTGCCAGTAGTAACCCCGCTAGCGGGGGATTCAACAATGAGCAGTTCTTC	CASSNPASGGFNNEQFF
14	once	TRBD2	TRBV6-1	TRBJ2-5	TGTGCCAGCAGTCGAGCGGGGGGGCCAGAGACCCAGTACTTC	CASSRAGGPETQYF
15	-	-	TRBV7-2	TRBJ2-7	TGTGCCAGCAGCTTAGTGGGTGGACAGAACTACGAGCAGTACTTC	CASSLVGGQNYEQYF
13	-	-	TRBV29-1	TRBJ2-5	TGCAGCCTATCGGGACAGCCGGAGGGGACCCAGTACTTC	CSLSGQPEGTQYF